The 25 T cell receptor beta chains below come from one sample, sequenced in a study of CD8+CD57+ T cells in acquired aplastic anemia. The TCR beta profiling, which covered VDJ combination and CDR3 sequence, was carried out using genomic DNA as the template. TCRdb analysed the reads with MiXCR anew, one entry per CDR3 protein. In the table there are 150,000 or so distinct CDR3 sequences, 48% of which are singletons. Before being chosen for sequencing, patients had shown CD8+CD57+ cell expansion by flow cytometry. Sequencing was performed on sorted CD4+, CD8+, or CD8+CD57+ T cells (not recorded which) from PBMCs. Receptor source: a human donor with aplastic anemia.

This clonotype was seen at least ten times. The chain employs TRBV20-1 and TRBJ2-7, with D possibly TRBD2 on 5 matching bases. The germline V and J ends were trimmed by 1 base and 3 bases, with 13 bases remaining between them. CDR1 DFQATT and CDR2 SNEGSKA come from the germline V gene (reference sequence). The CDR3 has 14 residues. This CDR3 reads CSARVEGAGYEQYF. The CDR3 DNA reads TGCAGTGCTAGAGTTGAGGGCGCCGGCTACGAGCAGTACTTC.

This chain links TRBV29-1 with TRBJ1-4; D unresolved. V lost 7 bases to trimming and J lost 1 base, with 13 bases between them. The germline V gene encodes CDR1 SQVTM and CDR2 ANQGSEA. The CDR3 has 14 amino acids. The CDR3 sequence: CSGRYSLTNEKLFF. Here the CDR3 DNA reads TGCAGCGGTAGATACAGCCTAACTAATGAAAAACTGTTTTTT.

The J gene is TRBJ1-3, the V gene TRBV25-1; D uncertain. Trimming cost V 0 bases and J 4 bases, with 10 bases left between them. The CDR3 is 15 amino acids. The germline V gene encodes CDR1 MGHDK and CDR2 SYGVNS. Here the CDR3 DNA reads TGTGCCAGCAGTGAATACGGAGGGAAAGGAAACACCATATATTTT. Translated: CASSEYGGKGNTIYF.

The CDR3 bases are TGTGCCAGCCGACCGGACGGCTCTGGGGCCAACGTCCTGACTTTC. Translating gives CASRPDGSGANVLTF. The genes are TRBV2 and TRBJ2-6; D unclear. Deletions cut 8 bases from V and 0 bases from J, with 11 bases between. CDR3 size: 15 residues. Germline CDR1 and CDR2: SNHLY and FYNNEI. The whole variable domain, remainder taken from reference TRBV2 and TRBJ2-6, is EPEVTQTPSHQVTQMGQEVILRCVPISNHLYFYWYRQILGQKVEFLVSFYNNEISEKSEIFDDQFSVERPDGSNFTLKIRSTKLEDSAMYFCASRPDGSGANVLTFGAGSRLTVL.

The CDR3 loop is CSAPGITSGYEQYF. CDR3 DNA: TGCAGTGCCCCCGGCATTACTAGCGGCTACGAGCAGTACTTC. The V call is TRBV20-1, the J call TRBJ2-7, with 8 positions matching TRBD2. With V trimmed by 6 bases and J by 3 bases, 10 bases remained unmatched. The CDR3 spans 14 residues. Germline loops: CDR1 DFQATT, CDR2 SNEGSKA (reference sequence).

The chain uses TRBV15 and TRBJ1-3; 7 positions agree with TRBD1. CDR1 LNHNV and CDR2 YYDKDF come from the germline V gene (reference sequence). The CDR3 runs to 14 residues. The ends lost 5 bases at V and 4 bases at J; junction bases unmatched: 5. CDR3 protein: CATSEEGQGNTIYF. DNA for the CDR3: TGTGCCACCAGCGAGGAGGGACAGGGAAACACCATATATTTT.

The CDR3 DNA reads as TGCAGTGCTAGGGGGGGGCGGCCAGGGAGGGCTCATGGCTACACCTTC. This encodes CSARGGRPGRAHGYTF. V gene TRBV20-1 combines with J gene TRBJ1-2, with D maybe TRBD1 (6 bases). The CDR3 contains 16 residues. V lost 3 bases to trimming and J lost 6 bases, with 23 bases between them. The germline V gene encodes CDR1 DFQATT and CDR2 SNEGSKA (reference sequence).

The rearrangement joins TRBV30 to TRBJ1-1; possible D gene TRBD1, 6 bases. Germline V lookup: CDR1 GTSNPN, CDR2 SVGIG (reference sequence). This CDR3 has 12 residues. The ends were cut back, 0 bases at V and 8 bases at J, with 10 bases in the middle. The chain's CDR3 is CAWSVYGGEAFF. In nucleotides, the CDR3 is TGTGCCTGGAGTGTATACGGGGGCGAAGCTTTCTTT.

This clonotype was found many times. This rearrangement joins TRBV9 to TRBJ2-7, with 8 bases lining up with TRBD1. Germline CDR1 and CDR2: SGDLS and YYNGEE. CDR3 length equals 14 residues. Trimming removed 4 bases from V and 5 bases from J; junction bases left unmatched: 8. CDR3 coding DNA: TGTGCCAGCAGCCCCCTAGGACAGGGCGACGAGCAGTACTTC. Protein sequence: CASSPLGQGDEQYF.

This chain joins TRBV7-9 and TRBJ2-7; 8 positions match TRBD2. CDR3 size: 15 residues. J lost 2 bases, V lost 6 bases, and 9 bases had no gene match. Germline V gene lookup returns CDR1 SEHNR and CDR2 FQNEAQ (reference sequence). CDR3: CASSASRGAAYEQYF. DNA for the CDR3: TGTGCCAGCAGTGCGTCGCGGGGGGCCGCCTACGAGCAGTACTTC.

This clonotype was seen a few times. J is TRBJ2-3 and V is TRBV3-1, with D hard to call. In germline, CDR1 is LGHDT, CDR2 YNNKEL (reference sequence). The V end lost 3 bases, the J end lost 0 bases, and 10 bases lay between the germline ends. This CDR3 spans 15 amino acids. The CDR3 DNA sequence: TGTGCCAGCAGCCACCTCATGGGGAGCACAGATACGCAGTATTTT. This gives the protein CASSHLMGSTDTQYF.

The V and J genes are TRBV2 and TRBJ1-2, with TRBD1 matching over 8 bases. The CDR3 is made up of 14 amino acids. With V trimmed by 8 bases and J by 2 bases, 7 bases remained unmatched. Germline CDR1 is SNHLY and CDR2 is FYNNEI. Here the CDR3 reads CASVTDRANYGYTF. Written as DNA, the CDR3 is TGTGCCAGCGTAACGGACAGGGCCAACTATGGCTACACCTTC.

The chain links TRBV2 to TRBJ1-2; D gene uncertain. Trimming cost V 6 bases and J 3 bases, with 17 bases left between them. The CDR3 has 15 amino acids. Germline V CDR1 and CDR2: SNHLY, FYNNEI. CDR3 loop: CASSPGPATHYGYTF. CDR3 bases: TGTGCCAGCAGCCCCGGGCCAGCCACCCACTATGGCTACACCTTC.

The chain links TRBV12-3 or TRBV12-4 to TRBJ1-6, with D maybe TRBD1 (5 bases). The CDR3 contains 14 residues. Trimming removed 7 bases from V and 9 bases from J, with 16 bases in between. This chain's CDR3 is CASTNQGISSPLHF. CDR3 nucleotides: TGTGCCAGCACCAACCAGGGTATCAGTTCACCCCTCCACTTT.

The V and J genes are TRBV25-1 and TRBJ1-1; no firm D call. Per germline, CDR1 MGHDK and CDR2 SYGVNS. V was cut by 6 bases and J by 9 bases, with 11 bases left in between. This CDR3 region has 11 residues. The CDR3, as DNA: TGTGCCAGCAGGAGGGTAGGACAAGCTTTCTTT. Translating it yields CASRRVGQAFF.

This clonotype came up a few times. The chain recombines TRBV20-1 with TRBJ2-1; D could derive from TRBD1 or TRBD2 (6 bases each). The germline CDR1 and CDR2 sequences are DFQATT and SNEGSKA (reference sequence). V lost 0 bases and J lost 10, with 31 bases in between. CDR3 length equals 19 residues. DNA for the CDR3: TGCAGTGCTAGAGATGGAGGGGGAACGGGAGCCTCTCAATTGGAGGAGCAGTTCTTC. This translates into CSARDGGGTGASQLEEQFF.

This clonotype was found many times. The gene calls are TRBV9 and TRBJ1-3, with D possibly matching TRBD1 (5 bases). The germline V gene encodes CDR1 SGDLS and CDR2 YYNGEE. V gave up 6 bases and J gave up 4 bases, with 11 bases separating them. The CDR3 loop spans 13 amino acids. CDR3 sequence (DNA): TGTGCCAGCATGGGGGGTACGGGAAACACCATATATTTT. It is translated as CASMGGTGNTIYF.

In DNA, the CDR3 is TGTGCCAGTAGTATCGGGAAATCCTACGAGCAGTACTTC. Translated: CASSIGKSYEQYF. The chain has TRBV19 and TRBJ2-7; TRBD2 might be the D (5 bases). This CDR3 comprises 13 residues. Germline V gene lookup returns CDR1 LNHDA and CDR2 SQIVND (reference sequence). Trimming cost V 3 bases and J 1 base, with 7 bases left between them.

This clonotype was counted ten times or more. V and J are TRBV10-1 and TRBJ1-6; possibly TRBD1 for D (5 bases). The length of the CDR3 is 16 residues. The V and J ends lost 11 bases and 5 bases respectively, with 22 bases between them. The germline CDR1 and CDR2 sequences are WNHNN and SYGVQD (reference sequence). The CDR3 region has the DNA TGCGCCGGGGCCTGTAGTCTACAGCGACATAATTCACCCCTCCACTTT. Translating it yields CAGACSLQRHNSPLHF.

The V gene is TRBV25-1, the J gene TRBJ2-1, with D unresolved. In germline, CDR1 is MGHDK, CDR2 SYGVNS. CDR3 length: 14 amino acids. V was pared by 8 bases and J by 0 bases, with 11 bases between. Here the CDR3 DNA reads TGTGCCAGCTCCAGGACGGCCTCCTACAATGAGCAGTTCTTC. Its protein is CASSRTASYNEQFF. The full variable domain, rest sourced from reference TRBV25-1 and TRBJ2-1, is EADIYQTPRYLVIGTGKKITLECSQTMGHDKMYWYQQDPGMELHLIHYSYGVNSTEKGDLSSESTVSRIRTEHFPLTLESARPSHTSQYLCASSRTASYNEQFFGPGTRLTVL.

The CDR3: CSVEDVNGRDYGYTF. The CDR3 region has the DNA TGCAGCGTTGAAGATGTAAATGGGAGGGACTATGGCTACACCTTC. This chain joins TRBV29-1 and TRBJ1-2, with D unresolved. Germline CDR1 reads SQVTM; CDR2 reads ANQGSEA. Between the trimmed V and J ends, which lost 0 bases and 3 bases, there was a span of 14 bases. The CDR3 runs to 15 residues.

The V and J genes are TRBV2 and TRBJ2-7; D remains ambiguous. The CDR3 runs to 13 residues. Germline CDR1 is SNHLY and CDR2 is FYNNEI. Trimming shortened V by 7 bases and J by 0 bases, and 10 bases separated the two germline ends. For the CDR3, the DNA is TGTGCCAGCATGGGATCGACCTCCTACGAGCAGTACTTC. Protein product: CASMGSTSYEQYF. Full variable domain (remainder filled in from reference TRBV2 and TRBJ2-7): EPEVTQTPSHQVTQMGQEVILRCVPISNHLYFYWYRQILGQKVEFLVSFYNNEISEKSEIFDDQFSVERPDGSNFTLKIRSTKLEDSAMYFCASMGSTSYEQYFGPGTRLTVT.

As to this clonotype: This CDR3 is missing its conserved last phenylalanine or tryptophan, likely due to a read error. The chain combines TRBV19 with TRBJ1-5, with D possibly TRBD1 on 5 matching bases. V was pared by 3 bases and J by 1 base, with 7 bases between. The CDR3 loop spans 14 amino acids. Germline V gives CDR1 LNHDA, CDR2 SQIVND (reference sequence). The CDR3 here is CASSIRGSNQPQHL. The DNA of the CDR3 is TGTGCCAGTAGTATTCGGGGGAGCAATCAGCCCCAGCATCTT.

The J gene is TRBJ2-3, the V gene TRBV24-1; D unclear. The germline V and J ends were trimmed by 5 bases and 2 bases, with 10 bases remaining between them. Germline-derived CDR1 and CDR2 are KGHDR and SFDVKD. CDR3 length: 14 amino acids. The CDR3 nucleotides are TGTGCCACCAGTGGAGACGGATCCACAGATACGCAGTATTTT. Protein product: CATSGDGSTDTQYF.

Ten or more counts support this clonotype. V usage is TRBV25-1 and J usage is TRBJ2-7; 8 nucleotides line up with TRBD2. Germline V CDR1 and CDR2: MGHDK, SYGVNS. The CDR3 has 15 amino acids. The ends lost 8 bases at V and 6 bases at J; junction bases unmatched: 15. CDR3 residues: CASVEGTRAGGEQYF. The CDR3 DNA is TGTGCCAGCGTTGAAGGGACGAGGGCGGGAGGCGAGCAGTACTTC.